A selection of T cell receptor beta chains follows, all from one sample in a study of control samples from healthy donors and cancer patients. Sequencing was performed with immunoSEQ multiplex PCR; in TCRdb, only in-frame clones are kept and a portion is missing. This table has approximately 79,000 clones, roughly 90% appearing once. Sequences were obtained from blood. These receptors were obtained from a man aged 50 or older in good health. Each CDR3 is given without its conserved first and last residue. Each record gives: J gene, V gene, clone size, CDR3 protein. Not every row has a clone size; where given, it reads once, few, many or a size class.

TRBJ2-3 TRBV20-1 NA SAAGGDTQY
TRBJ1-1 TRBV10-3 NA AISESRDGWAF
TRBJ2-7 TRBV5-1 NA ASSLALGRSYEQY
TRBJ2-1 TRBV19 NA ASSIAASVPEQF
TRBJ1-1 TRBV6-5 NA ASRAGTGGTEAF
TRBJ1-6 TRBV6-2/TRBV6-3 NA ASSYFGDSPLH
TRBJ2-1 TRBV27 NA ASSTGTGAYNEQF
TRBJ1-1 TRBV3-1/TRBV3-2 NA ASSHQLNTEAF
TRBJ1-2 TRBV4-2 few ASSQVQIQGGEGYT
TRBJ2-3 TRBV29-1 NA SVGGSLAGSGDTQY
TRBJ2-2 TRBV24-1 once ATSDSILGENTGELF
TRBJ2-1 TRBV6-5 NA ASRGSTGHEF
TRBJ2-2 TRBV4-2 NA ASSQEERSGTGAGELF
TRBJ1-1 TRBV5-6 NA ASSLVGEGENTEAF
TRBJ2-5 TRBV14 NA ASSQLWGAQETQY
TRBJ2-5 TRBV11-2 NA ASGWLETQY
TRBJ1-1 TRBV6-2/TRBV6-3 NA ASSYSTENTEAF
TRBJ2-3 TRBV5-1 NA ASRLRVAGGGDTQY
TRBJ2-3 TRBV6-4 NA ASRDMGLAGDTQY
TRBJ2-3 TRBV18 NA ASSPSLTDTQY
TRBJ2-7 TRBV10-1 NA ASSESPIWGGMREQY
TRBJ1-2 TRBV19 NA ASTPELGLNYGYT
TRBJ1-3 TRBV10-2 NA ASSDTGYSGNTIY
TRBJ1-2 TRBV5-1 NA ASSLEDGRGGYT
TRBJ2-2 TRBV5-1 NA ASTQPALTGELF
TRBJ1-4 TRBV18 NA ASSPTRGDNEKLF
TRBJ1-5 TRBV7-2 NA ASSLVENQPQH
TRBJ2-3 TRBV11-3 NA ASSLGRGWLGDTQY
TRBJ2-5 TRBV10-1 NA ASSPGPVAATQY
TRBJ1-2 TRBV27 once ASSSGQRHGYT
TRBJ2-2 TRBV10-3 NA AISESQGNGELF
TRBJ2-5 TRBV6-2/TRBV6-3 NA ASSLSIRQDQETQY
TRBJ1-5 TRBV23-1 NA ASKNSIEEANQPQH
TRBJ1-5 TRBV2 NA ASSPGYRNQPQH
TRBJ2-2 TRBV19 NA ASTPWGLAGGPTTGELF
TRBJ2-3 TRBV9 NA ASSAVGSTDTQY
TRBJ1-1 TRBV4-1 medium-sized ASSQFRDPSGPEAF
TRBJ1-1 TRBV5-1 NA ASSLRTANTEAF
TRBJ2-7 TRBV7-6 few ASSLGFSGGSSYEQY
TRBJ1-1 TRBV3-1/TRBV3-2 NA ASSPGTVPWTEAF
TRBJ2-5 TRBV18 NA ASSRSNQETQY
TRBJ1-1 TRBV10-3 NA AISDSVGAF
TRBJ2-3 TRBV9 NA ASSAQGAATDTQY
TRBJ1-2 TRBV6-4 NA ASSEWDSSNGYI
TRBJ1-2 TRBV5-6 once ASSFPRWVRRGNYGYT
TRBJ2-5 TRBV19 NA ASSQERQETQY
TRBJ2-2 TRBV3-1/TRBV3-2 once ASSQVRGANTGELF
TRBJ1-2 TRBV30 once AGNRDRANYGYT
TRBJ2-1 TRBV19 NA ASSIGLAGSNEQF
TRBJ2-1 TRBV11-1 NA ASSPISAGRYNEQF
TRBJ2-7 TRBV7-9 NA ASGAGVVEQY
TRBJ1-2 TRBV11-2 NA ASSSQGGDGYT
TRBJ2-5 TRBV27 NA ASSSLSSRQLYGETQY
TRBJ2-1 TRBV11-2 NA ASSPDSYNEQF
TRBJ2-7 TRBV12-5 NA ASGLSPGEQY
TRBJ2-1 TRBV5-4 NA ASSFPTPTSGGRNEQF